This section outlines one TCR beta chain sequence together with its context. This sample was included in a study of cytomegalovirus exposure and HLA in healthy donors. CDR3 length: 14 residues. Per the germline V gene, CDR1 is SGHAT and CDR2 is FQNNGV. The V gene lost 4 bases and the J gene lost 11 bases, with 20 bases spanning the gap. PCR amplification relied on 60 Vbeta primers (plus 13 Jbeta primers). Only in-frame clones appear in the TCRdb table, and some are missing; sequencing was by immunoSEQ multiplex PCR. The data show about 300,000 clones, 70% to 90% seen once. The receptor was derived from a man aged 35 to 55 in good health and CMV-seropositive. The sample consisted of PBMCs. The gene calls are TRBV11-2 and TRBJ1-1, with TRBD1 as a possible D gene (6 bases). The CDR3 bases are TGTGCCAGCAGCTGGCAGGACAGTTTTCTTCGTGCTTTCTTT. Its protein product is CASSWQDSFLRAFF.